This T cell receptor (beta chain) emerged from a study of shared clonotypes between healthy human individuals. Findings of the study overall: Rarefaction indicated that sorted-subset sequencing remained incomplete although depth was large.

Sequenced by immunoSEQ multiplex PCR; TCRdb stores in-frame clones only, minus some. The sample contains some 1.5 million clones, around 97% of which appear only once. With respect to this clone: No antigen is known for it.

The CDR3 runs to 15 residues. The V gene's germline CDR1 is SNHLY and CDR2 FYNNEI. The ends were cut back, 4 bases at V and 0 bases at J, with 10 bases in the middle. The rearrangement joins TRBV2 to TRBJ1-5; D unclear. Sequencing used naive CD4+ T cells sorted from blood. Subset given: CD45RA+ positively selected. This TCR was sampled from a young man in good health. In DNA, the CDR3 is TGTGCCAGCAGTGTAGGAGATTATAGCAATCAGCCCCAGCATTTT. It yields the protein CASSVGDYSNQPQHF.